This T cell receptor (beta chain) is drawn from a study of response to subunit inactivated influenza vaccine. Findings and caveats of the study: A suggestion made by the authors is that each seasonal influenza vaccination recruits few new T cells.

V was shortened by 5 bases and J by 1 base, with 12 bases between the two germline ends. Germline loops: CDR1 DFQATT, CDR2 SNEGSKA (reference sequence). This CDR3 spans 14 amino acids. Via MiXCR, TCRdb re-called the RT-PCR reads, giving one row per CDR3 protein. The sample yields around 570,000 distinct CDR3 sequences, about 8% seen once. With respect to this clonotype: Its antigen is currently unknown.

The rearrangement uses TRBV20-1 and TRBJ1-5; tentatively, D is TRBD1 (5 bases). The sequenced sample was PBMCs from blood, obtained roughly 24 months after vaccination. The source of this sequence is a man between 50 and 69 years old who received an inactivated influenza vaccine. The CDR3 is CSAQKEGSNQPQHF. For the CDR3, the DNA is TGCAGTGCTCAAAAAGAGGGGAGCAATCAGCCCCAGCATTTT.